The 30 T cell receptor beta chains in this list originate from one sample, sequenced in a study of cytomegalovirus exposure and HLA in healthy donors. It was with 60 Vbeta and 13 Jbeta primers that the PCR ran. TCRdb's table, derived via immunoSEQ multiplex PCR, lists solely in-frame clones and lacks some. The repertoire holds about 190,000 clones, with 81% as singletons. The sequencing sample was made of PBMCs. Every receptor here comes from a young man in good health and CMV-seronegative.

The chain links TRBV5-1 to TRBJ2-7; D unresolved. The germline V gene has CDR1 SGHRS and CDR2 YFSETQ. V dropped 0 bases and J dropped 0 bases, with 13 bases sitting between them. This CDR3 has 16 residues. CDR3 loop: CASSLGGTTSSYEQYF. The CDR3 DNA is TGCGCCAGCAGCTTGGGAGGCACGACCAGCTCCTACGAGCAGTACTTC.

The chain is built from TRBV18 and TRBJ2-5; 10 positions agree with TRBD1. This CDR3 is 15 amino acids long. The ends lost 3 bases at V and 4 bases at J; junction bases unmatched: 5. Germline V gene sequence: CDR1 KGHSH, CDR2 LQKENI. The CDR3 reads CASSPPGQGRETQYF. The DNA of the CDR3 is TGTGCCAGCTCACCTCCGGGACAGGGGAGAGAGACCCAGTACTTC.

J is TRBJ2-3 and V is TRBV27; 8 bases align to TRBD1. Germline loops: CDR1 MNHEY, CDR2 SMNVEV (reference sequence). This CDR3 spans 13 amino acids. V trimming: 7 bases; J trimming: 8 bases; junction bases outside the gene matches: 8. CDR3 residues: CASTGQGAGTQYF. In DNA, the CDR3 is TGTGCCAGCACGGGGCAGGGGGCAGGTACGCAGTATTTT.

This clone was found once. CDR3 protein: CASSLSLRGSSYNEQFF. The CDR3 region has the DNA TGTGCCAGCAGTTTATCGTTGCGGGGCAGCTCCTACAATGAGCAGTTCTTC. The rearrangement links TRBV27 to TRBJ2-1; D might be TRBD2 (6 bases). V shed 0 bases and J shed 0 bases, with 12 bases lying between them. The germline gives CDR1 MNHEY, CDR2 SMNVEV (reference sequence). The CDR3 length is 17 residues.

The gene calls are TRBV11-2 and TRBJ2-7, with D maybe TRBD1 (6 bases). Deletions cut 4 bases from V and 6 bases from J, with 16 bases between. Germline V CDR1 and CDR2: SGHAT, FQNNGV. This CDR3 region has 14 residues. For the CDR3, the DNA is TGTGCCAGCAGCTCCCTACAGGGACGGGGCGAGCAGTACTTC. Translating it yields CASSSLQGRGEQYF.

The chain has TRBV7-8 and TRBJ2-5; 8 bases align to TRBD1. Germline assignment: CDR1 SGHVS and CDR2 FQNEAQ. Trimming removed 2 bases from V and 4 bases from J; junction bases left unmatched: 3. The CDR3 runs 14 residues. CDR3 DNA: TGTGCCAGCAGCTTATCAGGGGGCGCAGAGACCCAGTACTTC. Protein product: CASSLSGGAETQYF.

This clone appeared once. The chain employs TRBV29-1 and TRBJ2-3; 9 nucleotides match TRBD2. V shed 4 bases and J 6 bases; nucleotides not matched to a gene: 5. Germline values: CDR1 SQVTM, CDR2 ANQGSEA. This CDR3 has 13 amino acids. The CDR3 here is CSVGVAGEDTQYF. As DNA, the CDR3 is TGCAGCGTTGGGGTAGCGGGAGAGGATACGCAGTATTTT.

CDR3: CASLGGTEKLFF. In nucleotides, the CDR3 is TGTGCCAGTCTAGGAGGGACGGAAAAACTGTTTTTT. This chain joins TRBV28 and TRBJ1-4; tentatively, D is TRBD1 (5 bases). This CDR3 comprises 12 residues. Germline CDR1 is MDHEN and CDR2 is SYDVKM. V lost 9 bases and J lost 8, with 13 bases in between.

The chain joins TRBV2 to TRBJ1-1, with 10 positions matching TRBD1. The CDR3 is made up of 16 amino acids. V trimming: 6 bases; J trimming: 5 bases; junction bases outside the gene matches: 12. Germline V gives CDR1 SNHLY, CDR2 FYNNEI. The CDR3 sequence: CASSWGDRGSSTEAFF. CDR3 sequence (DNA): TGTGCCAGCAGCTGGGGGGACAGGGGATCTTCTACTGAAGCTTTCTTT.

This chain links TRBV30 with TRBJ2-1; 10 nucleotides match TRBD2. This CDR3 is 19 amino acids long. Germline loops: CDR1 GTSNPN, CDR2 SVGIG (reference sequence). The V gene end was trimmed by 7 bases and the J gene end by 0 bases; junction bases not matched to a gene: 18. Here the CDR3 reads CASCTGPSGRASSYNEQFF. CDR3 DNA: TGTGCCTCCTGCACCGGGCCCAGCGGGAGGGCGAGCTCCTACAATGAGCAGTTCTTC.

The rearrangement joins TRBV6-1 to TRBJ1-6, with D maybe TRBD1 (6 bases). The ends were cut back, 1 base at V and 0 bases at J, with 10 bases in the middle. The CDR3 loop spans 17 amino acids. Germline CDR1 MNHNS, CDR2 SASEGT. In DNA, the CDR3 is TGTGCCAGCAGTGAAGTAGGGGGGGGCTCCTATAATTCACCCCTCCACTTT. It specifies CASSEVGGGSYNSPLHF.

As DNA, the CDR3 is TGTGCCAGCTCCCGGGACAGGGAAGAAAAACTGTTTTTT. Translating it yields CASSRDREEKLFF. The chain links TRBV18 to TRBJ1-4; 9 bases are a match to TRBD1. V lost 6 bases, J lost 8 bases, and 4 bases stayed unmatched. The CDR3 has 13 residues. The germline V gene has CDR1 KGHSH and CDR2 LQKENI.

The CDR3, as DNA: TGTGCCAGCAGCTTCAGGGCAACAGGGTCGGCTTTCTTT. Amino acid sequence: CASSFRATGSAFF. V gene TRBV7-2 combines with J gene TRBJ1-1; TRBD1 is a possible D gene (6 bases). V dropped 3 bases and J dropped 11 bases, with 16 bases sitting between them. This CDR3 is built from 13 residues. Germline-derived CDR1 and CDR2 are SGHTA and FQGNSA.

The V and J genes are TRBV6-5 and TRBJ2-1, with 15 bases matching TRBD2. Unmatched junction bases numbered 2, after V lost 4 bases and J lost 7 bases. The CDR3 has 15 residues. The V gene's germline CDR1 is MNHEY and CDR2 SVGAGI. The CDR3 DNA reads TGTGCCAGCAGTTGGACTAGCGGGGGGGCTAATGAGCAGTTCTTC. It is translated as CASSWTSGGANEQFF.

The chain uses TRBV9 and TRBJ2-3, with 9 bases identical to TRBD2. Germline V gene lookup returns CDR1 SGDLS and CDR2 YYNGEE. J was trimmed by 4 bases and V by 2 bases; bases with no gene match: 5. The CDR3 length is 15 residues. DNA of the CDR3: TGTGCCAGCAGCGTTCAGAGCGGGAGGCCAGATACGCAGTATTTT. This translates into CASSVQSGRPDTQYF.

This sequence joins TRBV4-3 and TRBJ2-7, with a weak D call TRBD1 (5 bases). CDR1 and CDR2 from the germline V gene are LGHNA and YSLEER. The V end was cut by 4 bases, the J end by 3 bases, with 16 bases between. CDR3 length: 15 amino acids. The CDR3, as DNA: TGCGCCAGCAGCCTGGCGGCAGGGCCACTCTACGAGCAGTACTTC. This encodes CASSLAAGPLYEQYF.

The rearrangement uses TRBV10-2 and TRBJ2-6; 7 nucleotides align to TRBD1. V shed 9 bases, J shed 0 bases, and the junction held 5 bases outside the gene matches. This CDR3 region has 15 residues. Germline CDR1 and CDR2: WSHSY and SAAADI. CDR3 in DNA: TGCGCCAGTACCGGGACAGTCTCTGGGGCCAACGTCCTGACTTTC. Protein sequence: CASTGTVSGANVLTF.

V is TRBV18 and J is TRBJ2-1, with 10 bases fitting TRBD1. CDR3 length: 14 amino acids. Trimming took 8 bases from V and 9 from J; bases not matched to a gene: 10. Germline V gene lookup returns CDR1 KGHSH and CDR2 LQKENI. CDR3 DNA sequence: TGTGCCAGCCTGCCGGGACAGGGGACTTTTGAGCAGTTCTTC. Translation: CASLPGQGTFEQFF.

The chain has TRBV9 and TRBJ1-4; D is possibly TRBD1 (6 bases). The CDR3 runs to 15 residues. The V gene lost 4 bases and the J gene lost 7 bases, with 17 bases spanning the gap. CDR1 is SGDLS and CDR2 is YYNGEE in the germline V gene. For the CDR3, the DNA is TGTGCCAGCAGCCTAAGGGGGGGATTGGGTGAAAAACTGTTTTTT. This sequence encodes CASSLRGGLGEKLFF.

This clone counts as medium-sized. The chain is built from TRBV14 and TRBJ2-1; D is possibly TRBD2 (6 bases). Trimming cost V 4 bases and J 0 bases, with 13 bases left between them. Germline V lookup: CDR1 SGHDN, CDR2 FVKESK. The CDR3 extends over 16 amino acids. The CDR3 is CASSPTAGGSYNEQFF. CDR3 in DNA: TGTGCCAGCAGCCCCACTGCCGGGGGCTCCTACAATGAGCAGTTCTTC.

V is TRBV7-2 and J is TRBJ2-3; the match to TRBD2 covers 9 bases. Germline CDR1 SGHTA, CDR2 FQGNSA. The CDR3 is made up of 17 amino acids. V gave up 2 bases and J gave up 2 bases; unmatched junction bases: 8. CDR3 region: CASSLRGGLANTDTQYF. The CDR3 DNA follows: TGTGCCAGCAGCTTAAGAGGGGGACTAGCAAACACAGATACGCAGTATTTT.

CDR3 protein: CSVAQNSANYGYTF. In DNA, the CDR3 is TGCAGCGTCGCACAAAACAGTGCAAACTATGGCTACACCTTC. The chain carries TRBV29-1 and TRBJ1-2; D unresolved. Germline V CDR1 and CDR2: SQVTM, ANQGSEA. The V and J ends lost 6 bases and 2 bases respectively, with 16 bases between them. The CDR3 has 14 amino acids.

The V gene is TRBV6-6, the J gene TRBJ2-2, with D maybe TRBD1 (6 bases). Germline values: CDR1 MNHNY, CDR2 SVGAGI (reference sequence). The CDR3 loop spans 14 amino acids. Trimming removed 4 bases from V and 3 bases from J, with 9 bases in between. The CDR3 DNA follows: TGTGCCAGCAGTTTCGAGGGGGACACCGGGGAGCTGTTTTTT. Translating it yields CASSFEGDTGELFF.

The chain employs TRBV29-1 and TRBJ1-5; the D gene is possibly TRBD1 (5 bases). CDR1 and CDR2 from the germline V gene are SQVTM and ANQGSEA. The CDR3 consists of 15 residues. The V and J ends lost 4 bases and 0 bases respectively, with 13 bases between them. The CDR3 is CSVVLTGDSNQPQHF. CDR3 coding DNA: TGCAGCGTTGTCCTCACAGGTGATAGCAATCAGCCCCAGCATTTT.

This chain connects TRBV27 to TRBJ2-1, with 8 bases matching TRBD1. Germline lookup yields CDR1 MNHEY and CDR2 SMNVEV (reference sequence). V shed 1 base and J 6 bases; nucleotides not matched to a gene: 2. The CDR3 has 14 residues. In nucleotides, the CDR3 is TGTGCCAGCAGTTTATACCAGGGGGCCAATGAGCAGTTCTTC. It specifies CASSLYQGANEQFF.

This clone was counted between two and nine times. At one end the junction does not follow the germline gene, possibly because of a read error. The chain uses TRBV7-7 and TRBJ2-5; D possibly corresponds to TRBD2 (6 bases). The CDR3 contains 15 residues. CDR1 is SSHAT and CDR2 is FNYEAQ in the germline V gene (reference sequence). CDR3 in DNA: TGTGCTAGCAGCTTAGCGGTCTCTCCGGGGGAGACCCAGTACTTC. It is translated as CASSLAVSPGETQYF.

The rearrangement links TRBV5-1 to TRBJ2-1, with TRBD2 matching over 10 bases. V lost 4 bases, J lost 6 bases, and 7 bases stayed unmatched. From germline, CDR1 is SGHRS and CDR2 YFSETQ. The CDR3 totals 15 residues. CDR3 in DNA: TGCGCCAGCAGCCAGACTAGCGGGCCTCGCAATGAGCAGTTCTTC. Translated, it gives CASSQTSGPRNEQFF.

The V gene is TRBV27, the J gene TRBJ2-7; D might be TRBD2 (6 bases). Germline V CDR1 and CDR2: MNHEY, SMNVEV (reference sequence). The V and J ends lost 8 bases and 2 bases respectively, with 22 bases between them. This CDR3 is built from 16 residues. CDR3 protein: CASATTNRRGPYEQYF. CDR3 sequence (DNA): TGTGCCAGCGCAACAACTAATAGGCGGGGCCCCTACGAGCAGTACTTC.

This clone was found a few times. The chain carries TRBV15 and TRBJ1-2; D is unresolved. The CDR3 is 13 amino acids. V lost 0 bases, J lost 8 bases, and 10 bases lay in between. The germline gives CDR1 LNHNV, CDR2 YYDKDF (reference sequence). The CDR3 nucleotides read TGTGCCACCAGCAGAGAGAGGGAATACGGCTACACCTTC. Its protein is CATSREREYGYTF. Based on the CDR3 plus reference TRBV15 and TRBJ1-2, the full variable domain is DAMVIQNPRYQVTQFGKPVTLSCSQTLNHNVMYWYQQKSSQAPKLLFHYYDKDFNNEADTPDNFQSRRPNTSFCFLDIRSPGLGDTAMYLCATSREREYGYTFGSGTRLTVV.

The chain recombines TRBV6-6 with TRBJ2-7, with 12 bases identical to TRBD2. Germline CDR1 MNHNY, CDR2 SVGAGI (reference sequence). This CDR3 is 15 amino acids long. The ends lost 0 bases at V and 5 bases at J; junction bases unmatched: 2. The CDR3 protein is CASSYSTSGSNEQYF. The DNA for the CDR3 is TGTGCCAGCAGTTACTCGACTAGCGGGAGTAACGAGCAGTACTTC.